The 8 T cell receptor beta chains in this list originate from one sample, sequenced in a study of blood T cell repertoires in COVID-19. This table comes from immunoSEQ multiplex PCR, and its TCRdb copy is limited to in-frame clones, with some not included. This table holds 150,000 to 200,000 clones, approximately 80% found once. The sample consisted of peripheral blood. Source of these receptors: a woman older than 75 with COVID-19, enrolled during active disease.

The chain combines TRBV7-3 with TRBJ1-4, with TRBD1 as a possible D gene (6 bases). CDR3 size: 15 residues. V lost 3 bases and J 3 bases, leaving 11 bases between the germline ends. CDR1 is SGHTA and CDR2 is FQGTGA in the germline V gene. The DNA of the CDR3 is TGTGCCAGCAGCTTCCCGACAGGTTCTAATGAAAAACTGTTTTTT. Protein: CASSFPTGSNEKLFF.

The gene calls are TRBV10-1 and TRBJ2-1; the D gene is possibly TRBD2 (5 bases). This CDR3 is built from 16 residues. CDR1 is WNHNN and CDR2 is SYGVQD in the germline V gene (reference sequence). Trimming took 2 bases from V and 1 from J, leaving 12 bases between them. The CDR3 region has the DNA TGCGCCAGCAGTGAGAGGGCGGACTCATCCTACAATGAGCAGTTCTTC. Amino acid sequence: CASSERADSSYNEQFF.

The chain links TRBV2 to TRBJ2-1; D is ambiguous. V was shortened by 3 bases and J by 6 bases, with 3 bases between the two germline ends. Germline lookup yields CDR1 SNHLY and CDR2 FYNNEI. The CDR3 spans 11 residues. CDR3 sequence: CASSDSNEQFF. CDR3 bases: TGTGCCAGCAGTGATAGCAATGAGCAGTTCTTC.

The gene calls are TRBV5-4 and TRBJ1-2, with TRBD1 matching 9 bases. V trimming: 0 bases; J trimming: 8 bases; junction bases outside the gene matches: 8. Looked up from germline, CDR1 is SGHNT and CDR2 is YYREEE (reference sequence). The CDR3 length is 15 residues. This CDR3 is CASSLVRDREGGYTF. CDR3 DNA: TGTGCCAGCAGCTTGGTACGGGACAGGGAAGGCGGCTACACCTTC.

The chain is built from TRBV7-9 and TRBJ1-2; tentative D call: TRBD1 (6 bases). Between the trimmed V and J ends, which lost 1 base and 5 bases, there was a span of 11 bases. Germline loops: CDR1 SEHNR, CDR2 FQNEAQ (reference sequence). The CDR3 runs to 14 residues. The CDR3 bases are TGTGCCAGCAGCTTAGTCGCACAGGGATATGGCTACACCTTC. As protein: CASSLVAQGYGYTF.

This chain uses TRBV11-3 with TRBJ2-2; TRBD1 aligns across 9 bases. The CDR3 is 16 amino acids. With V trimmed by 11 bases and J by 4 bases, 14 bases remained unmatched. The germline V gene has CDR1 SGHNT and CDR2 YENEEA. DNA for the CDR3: TGTGCCGTACAAAAGGGGGACAGGGATTTCACCGGGGAGCTGTTTTTT. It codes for CAVQKGDRDFTGELFF.

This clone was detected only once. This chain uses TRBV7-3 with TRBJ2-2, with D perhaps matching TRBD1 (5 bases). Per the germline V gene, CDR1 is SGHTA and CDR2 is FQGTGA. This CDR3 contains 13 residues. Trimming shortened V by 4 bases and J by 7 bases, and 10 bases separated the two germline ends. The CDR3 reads CASSSLRGGELFF. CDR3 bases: TGTGCCAGCAGCTCCCTTAGGGGCGGGGAGCTGTTTTTT.

CDR3 protein: CAGSGGARDTQYF. For the CDR3, the DNA is TGTGCCGGGAGCGGGGGGGCAAGGGATACGCAGTATTTT. The chain links TRBV7-4 to TRBJ2-3; 10 bases map to TRBD2. The CDR3 contains 13 residues. Trimming took 11 bases from V and 6 from J; bases not matched to a gene: 8. Germline V gene data show CDR1 as SGHVT and CDR2 as SQSDAQ.